These 28 T cell receptor beta chains came from one sample sequenced in a study of PD-L1 blockade in urothelial cancer. Only in-frame clones appear in the TCRdb table, and some are missing; sequencing was by immunoSEQ multiplex PCR. The sample yields 85,000 to 100,000 clones, more than 85% seen once. The specimen was PBMCs, collected around atezolizumab (anti-PD-L1) treatment. The receptors were sampled from a man in his 60s with urothelial cancer.

The V gene is TRBV9, the J gene TRBJ2-7; unclear D gene. V lost 0 bases, J lost 5 bases, and 9 bases lay in between. CDR1 and CDR2 (germline): SGDLS, YYNGEE. The CDR3 runs to 13 residues. The CDR3 region is CASSVDPSNEQYF. The CDR3, as DNA: TGTGCCAGCAGCGTAGATCCATCTAACGAGCAGTACTTC.

This sequence joins TRBV6-1 and TRBJ2-5; maybe TRBD1 (5 bases). Looked up from germline, CDR1 is MNHNS and CDR2 is SASEGT. V was clipped by 8 bases and J by 4 bases, with 14 bases between them. The CDR3 is 13 amino acids. The CDR3 loop reads CASRSQGSETQYF. As DNA, the CDR3 is TGTGCCAGCCGGTCGCAGGGATCAGAGACCCAGTACTTC.

CDR3 in amino acids: CASSIRQGTRLYGYTF. The CDR3 nucleotides read TGTGCCAGTAGTATCCGACAGGGGACAAGGCTCTATGGCTACACCTTC. This chain links TRBV19 with TRBJ1-2; 8 positions agree with TRBD1. Unmatched junction bases numbered 10, after V lost 3 bases and J lost 4 bases. Germline CDR1 is LNHDA and CDR2 is SQIVND (reference sequence). This CDR3 has 16 residues.

The chain employs TRBV18 and TRBJ1-5; 11 bases are shared with TRBD1. This CDR3 region has 15 residues. Germline CDR1 reads KGHSH; CDR2 reads LQKENI. Trimming took 2 bases from V and 6 from J; bases not matched to a gene: 3. The CDR3 nucleotides are TGTGCCAGCTCACCAGGGACAGGGGGAGGTCAGCCCCAGCATTTT. Its translation: CASSPGTGGGQPQHF.

V gene TRBV18 combines with J gene TRBJ2-7; 9 bases line up with TRBD1. Germline V gene lookup returns CDR1 KGHSH and CDR2 LQKENI. With V trimmed by 5 bases and J by 3 bases, 5 bases remained unmatched. This CDR3 is 14 amino acids long. CDR3 nucleotide sequence: TGTGCCAGCTCAGCGGGACAGGGACTCTACGAGCAGTACTTC. Translating gives CASSAGQGLYEQYF.

The chain carries TRBV4-1 and TRBJ2-1; 7 bases agree with TRBD2. J lost 6 bases, V lost 3 bases, and 8 bases had no gene match. The CDR3 consists of 15 residues. Germline V lookup: CDR1 MGHRA, CDR2 YSYEKL. The CDR3 is CASSHSAASGNEQFF. DNA for the CDR3: TGCGCCAGCAGCCACTCCGCTGCTAGCGGCAATGAGCAGTTCTTC.

The chain couples TRBV9 to TRBJ2-5; no clear D. V lost 0 bases and J lost 1, with 19 bases in between. CDR1 is SGDLS and CDR2 is YYNGEE in the germline V gene. CDR3 length equals 18 residues. Here the CDR3 DNA reads TGTGCCAGCAGCGTAGGCCCACCCGGAGCGCCTAGCCAAGAGACCCAGTACTTC. Residues: CASSVGPPGAPSQETQYF.

The gene calls are TRBV7-3 and TRBJ1-1; no definite D call. The CDR3 is 13 amino acids. Germline V lookup: CDR1 SGHTA, CDR2 FQGTGA. Trimming shortened V by 5 bases and J by 6 bases, and 13 bases separated the two germline ends. The CDR3 sequence: CASSPHREAEAFF. For the CDR3, the DNA is TGTGCCAGCAGCCCCCACCGGGAGGCTGAAGCTTTCTTT.

This chain links TRBV19 with TRBJ2-1; no clear D gene. This CDR3 is 14 amino acids long. Germline V lookup: CDR1 LNHDA, CDR2 SQIVND (reference sequence). V dropped 7 bases and J dropped 4 bases, with 14 bases sitting between them. CDR3 nucleotides: TGTGCCAGTAATCCGCGACTTATTTACAATGAGCAGTTCTTC. Amino acids: CASNPRLIYNEQFF.

V gene TRBV5-1 combines with J gene TRBJ2-3; 9 nucleotides line up with TRBD2. V lost 0 bases to trimming and J lost 4 bases; unmatched junction nucleotides: 3. CDR1 is SGHRS and CDR2 is YFSETQ in the germline V gene. The CDR3 has 15 amino acids. The CDR3, as DNA: TGCGCCAGCAGCTTGGGGCGGGGGGGGTCAGATACGCAGTATTTT. It specifies CASSLGRGGSDTQYF.

The chain combines TRBV29-1 with TRBJ1-4; perhaps TRBD1 as D (6 bases). This CDR3 is built from 13 residues. The ends were cut back, 6 bases at V and 0 bases at J, with 8 bases in the middle. The V gene's germline CDR1 is SQVTM and CDR2 ANQGSEA. The CDR3 sequence: CSVTGTTNEKLFF. Here the CDR3 DNA reads TGCAGCGTAACAGGGACAACTAATGAAAAACTGTTTTTT.

The chain has TRBV9 and TRBJ2-1; 7 nucleotides line up with TRBD2. The ends lost 4 bases at V and 6 bases at J; junction bases unmatched: 1. CDR3 length: 12 residues. Germline V gene sequence: CDR1 SGDLS, CDR2 YYNGEE. The CDR3, as DNA: TGTGCCAGCAGCCGGACTAGCAATGAGCAGTTCTTC. It codes for CASSRTSNEQFF.

This chain uses TRBV19 with TRBJ2-7, with TRBD1 identical over 8 bases. Germline-derived CDR1 and CDR2 are LNHDA and SQIVND (reference sequence). V lost 4 bases and J lost 3; bases outside the gene matches: 8. The CDR3 is 15 residues long. The CDR3 bases are TGTGCCAGTAGTACCTCCCGGACAGGGAACTACGAGCAGTACTTC. Amino acids: CASSTSRTGNYEQYF.

For this clone: Other nucleotide sequences in the sample specify the same CDR3. The V call is TRBV19, the J call TRBJ1-2, with D possibly TRBD1 on 5 matching bases. Trimming shortened V by 3 bases and J by 1 base, and 6 bases separated the two germline ends. CDR3 size: 13 residues. Germline V gives CDR1 LNHDA, CDR2 SQIVND (reference sequence). The CDR3 loop reads CASSIQGNYGYTF. The CDR3 nucleotides read TGTGCCAGTAGTATCCAGGGTAACTATGGCTACACCTTC.

CDR3 amino acids: CASSYWAGTPGELFF. The CDR3 bases are TGTGCCAGCAGTTACTGGGCAGGCACGCCCGGGGAGCTGTTTTTT. V and J are TRBV6-5 and TRBJ2-2; D gene uncertain. Germline CDR1 and CDR2: MNHEY and SVGAGI. The V gene lost 1 base and the J gene lost 6 bases, with 12 bases spanning the gap. The CDR3 has 15 residues.

The chain couples TRBV6-1 to TRBJ1-2; TRBD1 agrees at 10 bases. The ends lost 7 bases at V and 4 bases at J; junction bases unmatched: 6. There are 14 residues in the CDR3. Germline-derived CDR1 and CDR2 are MNHNS and SASEGT. This chain's CDR3 is CASTTGGAGYGYTF. Here the CDR3 DNA reads TGTGCCAGCACGACAGGGGGCGCGGGCTATGGCTACACCTTC.

The V gene is TRBV30, the J gene TRBJ1-5, with 7 bases that match TRBD1. Germline V gene sequence: CDR1 GTSNPN, CDR2 SVGIG (reference sequence). V lost 5 bases, J lost 6 bases, and 10 bases stayed unmatched. The CDR3 extends over 14 amino acids. Written as DNA, the CDR3 is TGTGCCTGGGAAGACAGGGAATATCCTCAGCCCCAGCATTTT. Protein: CAWEDREYPQPQHF.

This sequence joins TRBV5-1 and TRBJ1-1; 7 bases line up with TRBD1. This CDR3 is built from 13 residues. The germline gives CDR1 SGHRS, CDR2 YFSETQ. V lost 3 bases to trimming and J lost 3 bases; unmatched junction nucleotides: 2. CDR3 DNA sequence: TGCGCCAGCAGCTACGGGACAGACACTGAAGCTTTCTTT. It yields the protein CASSYGTDTEAFF.

The chain couples TRBV6-1 to TRBJ2-3, with D possibly matching TRBD2 (5 bases). The CDR3 extends over 14 amino acids. Germline V gene lookup returns CDR1 MNHNS and CDR2 SASEGT. The V and J ends lost 5 bases and 2 bases respectively, with 11 bases between them. CDR3 in DNA: TGTGCCAGCAGTAAACTGGACTCCACAGATACGCAGTATTTT. Translating it yields CASSKLDSTDTQYF.

This chain links TRBV11-3 with TRBJ2-1; 11 nucleotides align to TRBD2. V was clipped by 4 bases and J by 1 base; unmatched bases: 3. CDR3 length: 16 residues. CDR1 is SGHNT, CDR2 YENEEA, per germline. CDR3 protein: CASSSGLAESYNEQFF. The CDR3 region has the DNA TGTGCCAGCAGCTCGGGACTAGCGGAGTCCTACAATGAGCAGTTCTTC.

The rearrangement joins TRBV18 to TRBJ2-3; TRBD1 aligns across 9 bases. CDR3 size: 17 residues. V dropped 6 bases and J dropped 7; count of bases not matched to a gene: 17. CDR1 is KGHSH, CDR2 LQKENI, per germline. This CDR3 is CASSHLTGQGSTYTQYF. The CDR3 bases are TGTGCCAGCTCCCACCTAACAGGACAGGGGTCCACCTATACGCAGTATTTT.

CDR3 residues: CASSFGGSVSDTQYF. The CDR3 coding sequence is TGTGCCAGCTCATTTGGCGGGAGTGTATCAGATACGCAGTATTTT. The chain links TRBV18 to TRBJ2-3, with 7 bases that match TRBD2. The CDR3 is 15 amino acids. The J segment lost 4 bases and the V segment lost 5 bases, leaving 9 bases of the junction unmatched. Germline CDR1 and CDR2: KGHSH and LQKENI. The full variable domain, rest sourced from reference TRBV18 and TRBJ2-3, is NAGVMQNPRHLVRRRGQEARLRCSPMKGHSHVYWYRQLPEEGLKFMVYLQKENIIDESGMPKERFSAEFPKEGPSILRIQQVVRGDSAAYFCASSFGGSVSDTQYFGPGTRLTVL.

The CDR3 DNA reads as TGTGCCAGCATTCAGGGGTACGGCGGGGGGCGGAACACCGGGGAGCTGTTTTTT. As protein: CASIQGYGGGRNTGELFF. This rearrangement joins TRBV4-2 to TRBJ2-2, with 8 bases aligning to TRBD2. The length of the CDR3 is 18 residues. The germline gives CDR1 LGHNA, CDR2 YNFKEQ. The ends lost 7 bases at V and 1 base at J; junction bases unmatched: 14.

This chain connects TRBV10-3 to TRBJ2-1; D is possibly TRBD1 (6 bases). The CDR3 has 13 residues. The V end lost 5 bases, the J end lost 9 bases, and 14 bases lay between the germline ends. Germline CDR1 ENHRY, CDR2 SYGVKD. CDR3 DNA sequence: TGTGCCATCAGTCCGGGACAAGGCAGTGAGCAGTTCTTC. It encodes CAISPGQGSEQFF.

The chain couples TRBV30 to TRBJ2-1, with TRBD2 as a possible D gene (5 bases). Germline-derived CDR1 and CDR2 are GTSNPN and SVGIG (reference sequence). Trimming cost V 4 bases and J 1 base, with 14 bases left between them. CDR3 length: 15 residues. The CDR3 protein is CAWTRFSVSYNEQFF. In nucleotides, the CDR3 is TGTGCCTGGACCCGGTTTAGCGTGTCCTACAATGAGCAGTTCTTC. Full variable domain (outside the CDR3, taken from reference TRBV30 and TRBJ2-1): SQTIHQWPATLVQPVGSPLSLECTVEGTSNPNLYWYRQAAGRGLQLLFYSVGIGQISSEVPQNLSASRPQDRQFILSSKKLLLSDSGFYLCAWTRFSVSYNEQFFGPGTRLTVL.

The rearrangement uses TRBV9 and TRBJ2-1, with 9 bases that match TRBD2. CDR1 and CDR2 (germline): SGDLS, YYNGEE. This CDR3 comprises 17 residues. V lost 0 bases, J lost 4 bases, and 8 bases stayed unmatched. The CDR3 loop is CASSVDRGGALYNEQFF. CDR3 in DNA: TGTGCCAGCAGCGTAGACCGCGGGGGGGCCCTGTACAATGAGCAGTTCTTC.

The V call is TRBV29-1, the J call TRBJ1-2; TRBD1 is a possible D gene (6 bases). V lost 7 bases, J lost 0 bases, and 12 bases lay in between. The CDR3 sequence is 13 residues long. Germline CDR1 is SQVTM and CDR2 is ANQGSEA. The CDR3 reads CSEGDGANYGYTF. CDR3 DNA sequence: TGCAGCGAGGGGGACGGAGCTAACTATGGCTACACCTTC.

V gene TRBV4-1 combines with J gene TRBJ1-2, with D maybe TRBD1 (6 bases). The V end lost 0 bases, the J end lost 0 bases, and 11 bases lay between the germline ends. The germline gives CDR1 MGHRA, CDR2 YSYEKL. This CDR3 contains 16 residues. The CDR3 is CASSQDGNRANYGYTF. CDR3 DNA: TGCGCCAGCAGCCAAGATGGAAACAGGGCTAACTATGGCTACACCTTC.